The T cell receptor (beta chain) under discussion was sequenced for a study of cytomegalovirus exposure and HLA in healthy donors (dated by TCRdb to between 2016 and 2019). Some background on the complete study: In an earlier analysis of under 600 of the donors, 250 to 350 Gb of sequence data and about 110 million unique TCR beta sequences from approximately 180 million T cells were reported. A handful of DR-DQ haplotypes were handled as single units for association and clustering because linkage in the cohort was strong. The later analysis used no new phenotypic data to find candidate immune exposures, relying instead on TCR beta sequences and their occurrence across donors. Donor age, sex, ethnicity and CMV serostatus were collected together with the repertoire data. In a later genetic analysis, genome-wide SNP genotypes for about 55% of the roughly 670 donors were used, and that subset was treated as a discovery cohort. Besides the first cohort of 500 to 700 subjects, a separate validation cohort made up of about 120 different subjects was used. To study patterns of TCR occurrence, a later analysis re-analyzed previously published TCR beta repertoires from 700 or so donors and added high-resolution HLA genotyping. HLA typing included class I and class II loci at four-digit resolution. Approximately 300 gigabases of sequencing data and tens of millions of unique TCR sequences were included in an early release covering several hundred HLA-typed donors. The study aimed to test whether signatures of past pathogen exposure could be identified by cataloging public T cell receptors. In an earlier analysis of 550 to 700 of the donors, high-throughput TCR beta sequencing was used to judge whether each TCR beta V gene segment behaved as functional or pseudogenic. Every repertoire in the discovery cohort had been generated on one and the same sequencing platform. The T cell repertoires of around 730 subjects were profiled by immunosequencing and related to cytomegalovirus serostatus. On average, roughly 250,000 unique TCR beta nucleotide sequences were sequenced per donor among fewer than 500 genotyped donors of the cohort, with roughly 18% of those sequences being non-productive. To predict cytomegalovirus infection status, the study brought together high-throughput TCR immunosequencing, statistical association of individual TCRs with disease status, and machine learning. Typing coverage varied by locus: 629-630 donors for A, B, C, DRB1 and DQB1; approximately 520 for DQA1; approximately 570 for DPA1; around 490 for DPB1. The genetic ancestry cluster associated with self-reported Caucasian donors included about 81% of the roughly 400 genotyped donors.

Library method: the immunoSEQ multiplex PCR assay. A mixture of 60 forward primers for TCR Vbeta segments and 13 reverse primers for TCR Jbeta segments was used in the multiplex PCR. A multiplex PCR assay on genomic DNA amplified the CDR3 region of rearranged TCR beta genes. Amplified TCR beta libraries were sequenced as 87-base-pair reads on the Illumina HiSeq System. The authors processed their data as follows. Across the roughly 600 repertoires, a later analysis counted 75 million to 90 million unique TCR beta chains, roughly 11 million of which were shared by at least two donors. Raw reads were error-corrected and collapsed into unique sequences with a nearest-neighbor algorithm that merged closely related sequences to remove PCR and sequencing errors. Alignment of CDR3 sequences to IMGT reference sequences was used to assign V, D and J gene segments. For a sequence to be retained, a match of at least six nucleotides to both a V gene segment and a J gene segment was required. Rearrangements were called productive when the CDR3 lacked stop codons and stayed in frame with V and J; all others were non-productive. CDR3 was defined according to IMGT convention as the region running from the second conserved V-encoded cysteine to the conserved J-encoded phenylalanine. The earlier analysis of roughly 590 of the donors excluded any sequence lacking an unambiguous match to a single V gene segment. An earlier analysis of approximately 590 of the donors classified V segments as functional when productive rearrangements were above 56.7% and as segregating when the standard deviation between donors was above 5%. A statistical classification framework was developed to diagnose cytomegalovirus status using the catalog of TCR beta chain sequences. V and J gene assignment, in a later analysis, came from comparing TCR nucleotide sequences with IMGT/GENE-DB human TR gene sequences. Using the TCRdist pipeline, a later analysis assigned CDR3 sequences along with most-parsimonious VDJ recombination scenarios. A later analysis defined each TCR beta chain by its CDR3 amino acid sequence plus V-gene family, and excluded reads lacking a unique V-gene family. To address suspected cross-contamination and a sequencing artifact, a later analysis removed some 620 highly shared, low-generation-probability nucleotide sequences. In a later analysis, a clonal expansion index was calculated for each public chain from normalized within-repertoire ranks of inferred template counts. A later analysis computed generation probabilities with a VDJ recombination model fitted to out-of-frame rearrangements, and checked the results against IGoR. Hypergeometric tests were used in a later analysis to score TCR-TCR, TCR-HLA and TCR-CMV co-occurrence, with a repertoire-size bias correction applied to the TCR pairs. A later analysis estimated false discovery rates by permuting HLA or CMV assignments 20 times. In a later analysis, co-occurring TCRs were grouped using DBSCAN, and TCRdist sequence similarity was added for clustering within HLA-allele-positive subsets. Repertoires with fewer than 30,000 or more than 120,000 public chains, plus five repertoires with anomalous nucleotide sharing, were excluded from co-occurrence clustering. TCRdb took this table from immuneACCESS and kept in-frame rearrangements with V and J called. Such tables lack part of the clones; where checked against another copy, unresolved V genes explain under half of the gap, and the rest is unexplained. That table is the source of V, J and clone size, and D and trimming were worked out from the DNA. The sample records about 200,000 clones, around 87% of which are singletons. The ten largest clones take up approximately 1.7% of the sample.

A word on this clone: No antigen is known for it. Qualities for individual bases were not recorded, and no much larger clone is one base off.

In total, 500 to 700 healthy bone marrow donors made up the cohort. Cohort members were all nominally healthy when sampled, although unrecorded immune exposures were likely present. The donor tested CMV seronegative and was one of the 352 seronegative cohort members. Each donor provided a peripheral blood sample, and peripheral blood mononuclear cells were used for TCR beta sequencing. The Qiagen DNeasy Blood Extraction Kit was used to extract genomic DNA from the blood cell samples. Paper-wide results and their limitations: A group of highly shared sequence variants was considered likely to be a technical artifact of the sequencing pipeline. Because counts were too low, about 15 rarely observed V segments, including chromosome 9 orphons, were left out of the earlier analysis of a few hundred of the donors. A total of 150 to 200 TCR beta chains were listed by the study as associated with cytomegalovirus. Because some donors lacked HLA typing at each locus, the association tests relied only on the typed subset. Most TCR sequences were seen in very few donors, while some public TCRs were found in many individuals. In a later genetic analysis, fewer N-insertions in productive TCRs were reported among donors in an Asian-associated ancestry cluster than the roughly 700-donor mean. In an earlier analysis of roughly 500 of the donors, most TCR beta V segments appeared in productive rearrangements about 87% or about 30% of the time, broadly matching IMGT annotations. Most CMV-associated TCR beta chains appeared to be HLA-restricted in a later analysis, and the HLA associations seemed to be driven largely by CMV exposure. Sequencing depth was assumed to be roughly uniform across donors in the presence/absence analyses, though that assumption may not hold. Cytomegalovirus status was reported to be diagnosed by the classifier with high specificity and sensitivity in both the original and validation cohorts. Several of the top co-occurrence clusters appeared to be linked to parvovirus B19, influenza, CMV and Epstein-Barr virus, according to a later analysis. A later analysis found that HLA-associated TCR beta chains were more clonally expanded and had lower generation probabilities than equally common non-associated chains. CMV serostatus was the only immune exposure information available for the cohort. Because the 87-base-pair reads could not distinguish some IMGT-functional V segments, including TRBV6-2 and TRBV6-3, those segments were excluded. The authors suggested that the approach could potentially be extended to other disease states and immunological phenotypes. Linkage disequilibrium might explain the correlated functional status among segregating V segments, but an unknown experimental factor could not be excluded. Three of the identified cytomegalovirus-associated TCR beta chains were confirmed in vitro to be specific for cytomegalovirus antigens. A later analysis associated approximately 17,000 TCR beta sequences with specific HLA alleles at a false discovery rate of 0.05. An association between a missense DCLRE1C variant and V-gene and J-gene trimming of TCR beta chains was found in a later genetic analysis and replicated in an independent cohort. A further reported finding was that TCR beta sequences accurately predicted the HLA-A and HLA-B alleles for most subjects in the first cohort. A later analysis found that TCR association rates varied across HLA loci, with DRB1 alleles showing the most associated TCRs and HLA-C alleles the fewest. In this cohort, only TCR beta chains were sequenced, and detectable features were limited by the absence of alpha or paired-chain data. Assigning TCR associations to individual alleles was difficult when HLA alleles, especially DR and DQ, strongly co-occurred.

CDR1 and CDR2 are read off the germline V gene as SGDLS and YYNGEE. V is cut by 0 bases and J by 1 base, and the space between the germline ends is 7 bases. Counted from cysteine to phenylalanine, this CDR3 has 15 amino acids. CDR3 DNA is the only sequence kept; it has 45 bases, read in frame from the first base. This chain is built from TRBV9 and TRBJ2-2, with the identity of the D gene unclear. This clonotype was sampled from a woman aged 18-29 years in good health and CMV-seronegative. Sequenced: PBMCs. The CDR3 region reads CASSVGGMNTGELFF. At the DNA level, the sequence is TGTGCCAGCAGCGTAGGCGGTATGAACACCGGGGAGCTGTTTTTT. With the portions outside the CDR3 filled from the reference TRBV9 and TRBJ2-2 genes, the complete variable region becomes DSGVTQTPKHLITATGQRVTLRCSPRSGDLSVYWYQQSLDQGLQFLIQYYNGEERAKGNILERFSAQQFPDLHSELNLSSLELGDSALYFCASSVGGMNTGELFFGEGSRLTVL.